These 21 T cell receptor beta chains came from one sample sequenced in a study of blood T cell repertoires in COVID-19. Profiling relied on immunoSEQ multiplex PCR, and the TCRdb table lists in-frame clones only, not all of them. The sample carries about 63,000 clones, 76% recorded once. Sequences were obtained from peripheral blood. The receptors come from a woman older than 75 with acute or convalescent COVID-19.

This clone was detected only a few times. The chain combines TRBV25-1 with TRBJ1-6; TRBD1 matches at 7 bases. V gave up 6 bases and J gave up 7 bases; unmatched junction bases: 12. In germline, CDR1 is MGHDK, CDR2 SYGVNS. CDR3 length: 16 residues. In nucleotides, the CDR3 is TGTGCCAGCAGCGACGTGTCAGGGGGTGGGAATTCACCCCTCCACTTT. The encoded protein is CASSDVSGGGNSPLHF.

This clone was observed a few times. The CDR3 DNA reads TGTGCCAGCAGCTTAGGCGAGGGCCGGAACGAGCAGTACTTC. This sequence encodes CASSLGEGRNEQYF. The V call is TRBV7-9, the J call TRBJ2-7, with D possibly TRBD2 on 5 matching bases. CDR3 length equals 14 residues. Germline values: CDR1 SEHNR, CDR2 FQNEAQ (reference sequence). The V end was cut by 1 base, the J end by 5 bases, with 12 bases between.

V and J are TRBV19 and TRBJ1-5; the match to TRBD1 covers 9 bases. Germline V gene sequence: CDR1 LNHDA, CDR2 SQIVND (reference sequence). This CDR3 is built from 14 residues. J gave up 6 bases and V 9 bases, and 9 bases lay outside the gene matches. CDR3 coding DNA: TGTGCCAGCCAGGCACAGGGGGCCCCTCAGCCCCAGCATTTT. Encoded protein: CASQAQGAPQPQHF. The whole variable domain, filled in from reference TRBV19 and TRBJ1-5, reads DGGITQSPKYLFRKEGQNVTLSCEQNLNHDAMYWYRQDPGQGLRLIYYSQIVNDFQKGDIAEGYSVSREKKESFPLTVTSAQKNPTAFYLCASQAQGAPQPQHFGDGTRLSIL.

CDR3 region: CASSLWGGTEYF. The DNA of the CDR3 is TGTGCCAGCAGCCTCTGGGGGGGGACGGAATATTTT. The rearrangement joins TRBV12-3 or TRBV12-4 to TRBJ1-3; the D gene is possibly TRBD1 (5 bases). This CDR3 is 12 amino acids long. Trimming cost V 6 bases and J 15 bases, with 18 bases left between them.

CDR3: CAIKMPGAEAFF. CDR3 bases: TGTGCCATCAAGATGCCAGGGGCTGAAGCTTTCTTT. This sequence joins TRBV10-3 and TRBJ1-1; TRBD1 might be the D (6 bases). The V and J ends lost 7 bases and 6 bases respectively, with 12 bases between them. CDR1 and CDR2 from the germline V gene are ENHRY and SYGVKD. This CDR3 is 12 amino acids long.

V usage is TRBV6-5 and J usage is TRBJ1-1, with 8 bases aligning to TRBD1. The CDR3 has 14 residues. V shed 2 bases and J 4 bases; nucleotides not matched to a gene: 3. Germline V gene sequence: CDR1 MNHEY, CDR2 SVGAGI. In DNA form, the CDR3 reads TGTGCCAGCAGTTACCGGCAGGGGGCCACTGAAGCTTTCTTT. This encodes CASSYRQGATEAFF.

This sequence joins TRBV28 and TRBJ1-1; D not resolved. The CDR3 is 13 amino acids. V was shortened by 6 bases and J by 1 base, with 9 bases between the two germline ends. CDR1 is MDHEN and CDR2 is SYDVKM in the germline V gene. The CDR3 DNA is TGTGCCAGCAGGATTCTCGGGAACACTGAAGCTTTCTTT. It specifies CASRILGNTEAFF.

The rearrangement links TRBV28 to TRBJ1-1; D is unclear. CDR3 size: 11 residues. Germline CDR1 reads MDHEN; CDR2 reads SYDVKM. Deletions cut 8 bases from V and 6 bases from J, with 10 bases between. CDR3 nucleotide sequence: TGTGCCAGCTGTTATAGTTCTGAAGCTTTCTTT. It yields the protein CASCYSSEAFF.

The chain recombines TRBV28 with TRBJ2-2, with 9 bases that match TRBD2. The junction had 4 bases not matched to a gene; V was cut back by 6 bases and J by 2 bases. This CDR3 is 15 amino acids long. The V gene's germline CDR1 is MDHEN and CDR2 SYDVKM. CDR3 sequence: CASSHGTSNTGELFF. CDR3 coding DNA: TGTGCCAGCAGCCACGGGACTAGCAACACCGGGGAGCTGTTTTTT.

This clone was counted between two and nine times. This sequence joins TRBV28 and TRBJ2-3, with 9 bases matching TRBD2. V was pared by 2 bases and J by 5 bases, with 8 bases of the junction left unmatched. The V gene's germline CDR1 is MDHEN and CDR2 SYDVKM. This CDR3 region has 16 residues. Here the CDR3 DNA reads TGTGCCAGCAGTTTACGCTATAGCGGGAGAGGAGATACGCAGTATTTT. The encoded protein is CASSLRYSGRGDTQYF.

This clone occurred a few times. CDR3 DNA: TGTGCCAGCAGCGTAGGATTGGCGGGATCGGGAAATGAGCAGTTCTTC. Encoded protein: CASSVGLAGSGNEQFF. The V gene is TRBV9, the J gene TRBJ2-1; possible D gene TRBD2, 6 bases. Germline CDR1 SGDLS, CDR2 YYNGEE. The CDR3 contains 16 residues. The germline V and J ends were trimmed by 0 bases and 7 bases, with 17 bases remaining between them.

The chain couples TRBV9 to TRBJ1-6; D is ambiguous. From germline, CDR1 is SGDLS and CDR2 YYNGEE. Between the trimmed V and J ends, which lost 4 bases and 13 bases, there was a span of 12 bases. CDR3 length equals 12 residues. This chain's CDR3 is CASSTLDEPLHF. As DNA, the CDR3 is TGTGCCAGCAGCACCTTAGATGAGCCCCTCCACTTT.

This rearrangement joins TRBV19 to TRBJ2-7; 13 nucleotides match TRBD2. This CDR3 spans 15 amino acids. Trimming cost V 3 bases and J 2 bases; bases outside gene matches: 1. Looked up from germline, CDR1 is LNHDA and CDR2 is SQIVND (reference sequence). CDR3 region: CASSMGLAGTYEQYF. In DNA, the CDR3 is TGTGCCAGTAGTATGGGACTAGCGGGGACCTACGAGCAGTACTTC.

This chain uses TRBV5-5 with TRBJ2-7, with D perhaps TRBD2 (6 bases). Germline lookup yields CDR1 SGHKS and CDR2 YYEKEE (reference sequence). The CDR3 sequence is 14 residues long. V shed 1 base and J shed 0 bases, with 8 bases lying between them. CDR3: CASSLRRDSYEQYF. The CDR3 DNA follows: TGTGCCAGCAGCTTGAGGCGGGACTCCTACGAGCAGTACTTC.

The chain links TRBV3-1 (or the pseudogene TRBV3-2) to TRBJ1-2; a weak D match, TRBD1 (5 bases). There are 14 residues in the CDR3. V was clipped by 4 bases and J by 6 bases, with 15 bases between them. The germline CDR1 and CDR2 sequences are LGHDT and YNNKEL (reference sequence). The CDR3 DNA follows: TGTGCCAGCAGCCCTTCCCTAGGGGCGGATGGCTACACCTTC. Amino acid sequence: CASSPSLGADGYTF.

The chain has TRBV10-3 and TRBJ1-2; 7 bases are shared with TRBD1. J lost 4 bases, V lost 3 bases, and 11 bases had no gene match. Germline values: CDR1 ENHRY, CDR2 SYGVKD. This CDR3 comprises 16 residues. This chain's CDR3 is CAISEGPSGGGYGYTF. As DNA, the CDR3 is TGTGCCATCAGTGAAGGCCCATCAGGGGGTGGCTATGGCTACACCTTC.

Details on this clone: Relative to the germline gene, one junction end is altered; a read error may explain this. This rearrangement joins TRBV30 to TRBJ2-6; a possible D gene is TRBD1 (5 bases). The CDR3 has 15 residues. CDR1 is GTSNPN, CDR2 SVGIG, per germline (reference sequence). The CDR3 coding sequence is TGTGCCTGGATGCGGCCCAGCTCTGGGGCCAGCGTCCTGACTTTC. Translating it yields CAWMRPSSGASVLTF.

The rearrangement links TRBV7-8 to TRBJ1-1; TRBD1 matches at 10 bases. Germline lookup yields CDR1 SGHVS and CDR2 FQNEAQ. This CDR3 comprises 16 residues. Germline trimming cut 5 bases from V and 4 bases from J; bases unmatched to any gene: 10. The chain's CDR3 is CASSPYRDRGFTEAFF. Here the CDR3 DNA reads TGTGCCAGCAGCCCATACCGGGACAGGGGATTCACTGAAGCTTTCTTT. Looking up the rest from reference TRBV7-8 and TRBJ1-1 gives the full variable domain: GAGVSQSPRYKVAKRGQDVALRCDPISGHVSLFWYQQALGQGPEFLTYFQNEAQLDKSGLPSDRFFAERPEGSVSTLKIQRTQQEDSAVYLCASSPYRDRGFTEAFFGQGTRLTVV.

J is TRBJ1-1 and V is TRBV20-1, with D unclear. Germline V gene data show CDR1 as DFQATT and CDR2 as SNEGSKA (reference sequence). The CDR3 is 11 amino acids. V lost 7 bases and J lost 1, with 7 bases in between. CDR3 region: CSVPGNTEAFF. CDR3 nucleotides: TGCAGTGTTCCCGGGAACACTGAAGCTTTCTTT.

The CDR3 region has the DNA TGCGCCAGCAGCTTGGGCGGCGCCGGGGAGCTGTTTTTT. This sequence encodes CASSLGGAGELFF. The chain joins TRBV5-1 to TRBJ2-2; D ambiguous. Trimming shortened V by 0 bases and J by 6 bases, and 6 bases separated the two germline ends. CDR1 is SGHRS and CDR2 is YFSETQ in the germline V gene. This CDR3 has 13 residues.

This chain joins TRBV29-1 and TRBJ2-7, with TRBD2 matching over 9 bases. V lost 6 bases, J lost 2 bases, and 11 bases stayed unmatched. Germline V gene lookup returns CDR1 SQVTM and CDR2 ANQGSEA. The CDR3 length is 15 residues. The CDR3 nucleotides read TGCAGCGTGGGGGTTCTAGCGGGACTTACCTACGAGCAGTACTTC. Protein: CSVGVLAGLTYEQYF.